A selection of T cell receptor delta chains follows, all from one sample in a study of DNA immune sequencing with unique molecular identifiers. TCRdb applied CATT to the multiplex PCR reads for clone calling. The sample records fewer than 2,500 delta-chain clones, roughly a fifth being singletons. The sample consisted of gamma-delta T cells from PBMCs. The receptor source for this set is a human donor in good health. The CDR3 runs from the conserved cysteine through the conserved F or W. D genes are given only for firm matches. Where a row states a size, it is once, few, many or the class of an expanded clone; other rows omit it.

d_gene: TRDD3
v_gene: TRDV2
abundance: .
j_gene: TRDJ1
CDR3nt: TGTGCCTGTGACAACATCGCGGGTGGGGGATACGGGCTGCTCATCTTT
CDR3aa: CACDNIAGGGYGLLIF

d_gene: TRDD3
v_gene: TRDV1
abundance: medium-sized
j_gene: TRDJ1
CDR3nt: TGTGCTCTTGGGGAAATCGACCTCACTGGGGGATACAAGCTCCAGCCCCACCTGTACACCGATAAACTCATCTTT
CDR3aa: CALGEIDLTGGYKLQPHLYTDKLIF

d_gene: .
v_gene: TRDV2
abundance: .
j_gene: TRDJ1
CDR3nt: TGTGCCTGTGACAAGTGGGGGTCACAGACCACCGATAAACTCATCTTT
CDR3aa: CACDKWGSQTTDKLIF

d_gene: .
v_gene: TRAV29/DV5
abundance: medium-sized
j_gene: TRDJ1
CDR3nt: TGTGCAGCAAGCCCTCTCCCCCGCGCAGGAAGCACCGATAAACTCATCTTT
CDR3aa: CAASPLPRAGSTDKLIF

d_gene: .
v_gene: TRDV3
abundance: medium-sized
j_gene: TRDJ1
CDR3nt: TGTGCCTCCTACCCGGGGGACAAGTACACCGATAAACTCATCTTT
CDR3aa: CASYPGDKYTDKLIF

d_gene: TRDD3
v_gene: TRDV2
abundance: medium-sized
j_gene: TRDJ1
CDR3nt: TGTGCCTGTGACGCCTTACTGGGGGATACGCGTTATACCGATAAACTCATCTTT
CDR3aa: CACDALLGDTRYTDKLIF

d_gene: .
v_gene: TRDV2
abundance: .
j_gene: TRDJ1
CDR3nt: TGTGCCTGTGACTCTCTATCCTACCCCGATAAACTCATCTTT
CDR3aa: CACDSLSYPDKLIF

d_gene: TRDD2
v_gene: TRDV1
abundance: medium-sized
j_gene: TRDJ1
CDR3nt: TGTGCTCTTGGGCCACGCCTTCCTACGCGTGGGGTGGGGGTGACCCTACTGTACACCGATAAACTCATCTTT
CDR3aa: CALGPRLPTRGVGVTLLYTDKLIF

d_gene: .
v_gene: TRDV1
abundance: few
j_gene: TRDJ1
CDR3nt: TGTGCTCTTGGGGCGCCCCGCTTCTCACCCACTTTGGGGAGAAGGGGTCACACCGATAAACTCATCTTT
CDR3aa: CALGAPRFSPTLGRRGHTDKLIF

d_gene: TRDD3
v_gene: TRDV1
abundance: .
j_gene: TRDJ1
CDR3nt: TGTGCTCTTGGGGAACTCTTCCTACAGGCTGGGGGATATGGTACCGATAAACTCATCTTT
CDR3aa: CALGELFLQAGGYGTDKLIF

d_gene: TRDD3
v_gene: TRDV2
abundance: medium-sized
j_gene: TRDJ1
CDR3nt: TGTGCCTGTGACACCGTTGGGATTGGGGGATACCTCGATAAACTCATCTTT
CDR3aa: CACDTVGIGGYLDKLIF

d_gene: TRDD3
v_gene: TRDV1
abundance: .
j_gene: TRDJ4
CDR3nt: TGTGCTCTTGGGTTACCTTCCCCAGTCGGTACTGGGGGATACGACTTGAAAGCATCCCTGATCTTT
CDR3aa: CALGLPSPVGTGGYDLKASLIF

d_gene: TRDD3
v_gene: TRAV29/DV5
abundance: .
j_gene: TRDJ1
CDR3nt: TGTGCAGCAAGCGCGGGCGACCAGTACTGGGGGATACGCCGATACACCGATAAACTCATCTTT
CDR3aa: CAASAGDQYWGIRRYTDKLIF

d_gene: .
v_gene: TRDV1
abundance: medium-sized
j_gene: TRDJ3
CDR3nt: TGTGCTCTTGGGGAACTCCCCCGAACTCCATACTCCTGGGACACCCGACAGATGTTTTTC
CDR3aa: CALGELPRTPYSWDTRQMFF

d_gene: TRDD3
v_gene: TRDV2
abundance: large
j_gene: TRDJ1
CDR3nt: TGTGCCTGTGACACCGTAACTAGCCGGGGATACGAGGCCGATAAACTCATCTTT
CDR3aa: CACDTVTSRGYEADKLIF

d_gene: TRDD3
v_gene: TRDV2
abundance: medium-sized
j_gene: TRDJ1
CDR3nt: TGTGCCTGTGACACCATAACTACGGTACTGGGGGATACGGCCGATAAACTCATCTTT
CDR3aa: CACDTITTVLGDTADKLIF

d_gene: TRDD3
v_gene: TRDV1
abundance: large
j_gene: TRDJ1
CDR3nt: TGTGCTCTTGGGGAGTGCCTTCTCTGGGGGGCACCGGGTAAACTCATCTTT
CDR3aa: CALGECLLWGAPGKLIF

d_gene: .
v_gene: TRDV1
abundance: .
j_gene: TRDJ1
CDR3nt: TGTGCTCTTGGGGCCTATCTATCCGGGAGTGGGGCCCGACTCATCTTT
CDR3aa: CALGAYLSGSGARLIF

d_gene: TRDD2
v_gene: TRDV1
abundance: medium-sized
j_gene: TRDJ1
CDR3nt: TGTGCTCTTGGGGACTATTCCTACCCATTTACGGACGGTAAACTCATCTTT
CDR3aa: CALGDYSYPFTDGKLIF

d_gene: .
v_gene: TRDV1
abundance: .
j_gene: TRDJ1
CDR3nt: TGTGCTCTTGGGGAACTTTCGACTAGGGGGCAAACCGATAAACTCATCTTT
CDR3aa: CALGELSTRGQTDKLIF

d_gene: .
v_gene: TRDV2
abundance: medium-sized
j_gene: TRDJ1
CDR3nt: TGTGCCTGTGACCCCCTTCCTAGGGGGGATATCAACGGCGATAAACTCATCTTT
CDR3aa: CACDPLPRGDINGDKLIF

d_gene: TRDD2
v_gene: TRDV1
abundance: .
j_gene: TRDJ1
CDR3nt: TGTGCTCTTGGGGACTTACAAAGGCCTTCCTACTTTCGGGATACCGATAAACTCATCTTT
CDR3aa: CALGDLQRPSYFRDTDKLIF

d_gene: TRDD3
v_gene: TRDV1
abundance: .
j_gene: TRDJ1
CDR3nt: TGTGCTCTTGGGGAACTTAGAGTCCGTTACTGGGGTTACACCGATAAACTCATCTTT
CDR3aa: CALGELRVRYWGYTDKLIF

d_gene: TRDD3
v_gene: TRDV2
abundance: medium-sized
j_gene: TRDJ1
CDR3nt: TGTGCCTGTGACACCGGATTTTTCTGGGGGATACCCAGAGATAAACTCATCTTT
CDR3aa: CACDTGFFWGIPRDKLIF

d_gene: .
v_gene: TRDV2
abundance: large
j_gene: TRDJ1
CDR3nt: TGTGCCTGTGACACCGTTTCCTACGGACTGGGGGTCGACGATAAACTCATCTTT
CDR3aa: CACDTVSYGLGVDDKLIF

d_gene: TRDD3
v_gene: TRDV2
abundance: .
j_gene: TRDJ1
CDR3nt: TGTGCCTGTGACACCGTAGAATTGGCGGGGGATACCAGGCGACTCATCTTT
CDR3aa: CACDTVELAGDTRRLIF

d_gene: TRDD3
v_gene: TRDV1
abundance: medium-sized
j_gene: TRDJ1
CDR3nt: TGTGCTCTTGAGCCTTCCTCCGTACTGGGGGATACCTGGCCCGATAAACTCATCTTT
CDR3aa: CALEPSSVLGDTWPDKLIF

d_gene: TRDD3
v_gene: TRDV1
abundance: .
j_gene: TRDJ1
CDR3nt: TGTGCTCTTGGGGAACCAATTCCTTCTCCGGGGGGATACACCGATAAACTCATCTTT
CDR3aa: CALGEPIPSPGGYTDKLIF

d_gene: .
v_gene: TRDV1
abundance: medium-sized
j_gene: TRDJ1
CDR3nt: TGTGCTCTTGGGGAACCCTCCCCGTTCCTGGGGTTCTCCGATAAACTCATCTTT
CDR3aa: CALGEPSPFLGFSDKLIF

d_gene: TRDD3
v_gene: TRDV1
abundance: .
j_gene: TRDJ1
CDR3nt: TGTGCTCTTGGGGAATTGAGTGGAACTACCCCGTACTGGGGAATACTCCATAAACTCATCTTT
CDR3aa: CALGELSGTTPYWGILHKLIF

d_gene: .
v_gene: TRDV2
abundance: medium-sized
j_gene: TRDJ1
CDR3nt: TGTGCCTGTGACACCCTCACTACCCTGGGGACCTACACCGATAAACTCATCTTT
CDR3aa: CACDTLTTLGTYTDKLIF

d_gene: TRDD3
v_gene: TRDV3
abundance: medium-sized
j_gene: TRDJ1
CDR3nt: TGTGCCCACCCAATGGGGGAGGCCTCTATTACCGATAAACTCATCTTT
CDR3aa: CAHPMGEASITDKLIF

d_gene: .
v_gene: TRDV2
abundance: large
j_gene: TRDJ1
CDR3nt: TGTGCCTGTGACACCCTATCACAAGGCGATAAACTCATCTTT
CDR3aa: CACDTLSQGDKLIF

d_gene: TRDD3
v_gene: TRDV1
abundance: .
j_gene: TRDJ1
CDR3nt: TGTGCTCTTGGGGAGTCACGCGGGGGGATAGGGGTCGACACCGATAAACTCATCTTT
CDR3aa: CALGESRGGIGVDTDKLIF

d_gene: .
v_gene: TRDV1
abundance: few
j_gene: TRDJ1
CDR3nt: TGTGCTCTTGGGGCCGGGGGGGGTTCCATCTTCACCGATAAACTCATCTTT
CDR3aa: CALGAGGGSIFTDKLIF

d_gene: TRDD3
v_gene: TRDV2
abundance: few
j_gene: TRDJ1
CDR3nt: TGTGCCTGTGACACCGCAAGTACTGGGGGTTTCCGAATTCCCGTACCCACCGATAAACTCATCTTT
CDR3aa: CACDTASTGGFRIPVPTDKLIF

d_gene: TRDD3
v_gene: TRDV1
abundance: .
j_gene: TRDJ1
CDR3nt: TGTGCTCTTGGGGTTAGGGCCTTCCTAGGATTTACTGGGGGATACCGGTCCACGGACAGCTTTTACACCTATAAACTCATCTTT
CDR3aa: CALGVRAFLGFTGGYRSTDSFYTYKLIF

d_gene: TRDD3
v_gene: TRDV2
abundance: .
j_gene: TRDJ1
CDR3nt: TGTGCCTGTGACGTTATTAAGACGGCTGGGGGATTCACCGATAAACTCATCTTT
CDR3aa: CACDVIKTAGGFTDKLIF

d_gene: TRDD3
v_gene: TRDV1
abundance: large
j_gene: TRDJ1
CDR3nt: TGTGCTCTTGGGGAACTACTTCCTGGGGGATACTGGACCGATAAACTCATCTTT
CDR3aa: CALGELLPGGYWTDKLIF

d_gene: .
v_gene: TRDV1
abundance: few
j_gene: TRDJ3
CDR3nt: TGTGCTCTTGGGGAGGCCCTGGCTTCCTACGGGATACTCCGTTCCTGGGACACCCGACAGATGTTTTTC
CDR3aa: CALGEALASYGILRSWDTRQMFF

d_gene: TRDD3
v_gene: TRDV2
abundance: .
j_gene: TRDJ1
CDR3nt: TGTGCCTGTGACGAAATGGTACTGGGGGATAAGCCCCTATCCGCAGTGACCGATAAACTCATCTTT
CDR3aa: CACDEMVLGDKPLSAVTDKLIF

d_gene: TRDD3
v_gene: TRDV1
abundance: medium-sized
j_gene: TRDJ1
CDR3nt: TGTGCTCTTGGGGAACGGGCGGGGCTGGGGCCGTACTGGGGATCCCTCGATAAACTCATCTTT
CDR3aa: CALGERAGLGPYWGSLDKLIF

d_gene: .
v_gene: TRDV2
abundance: few
j_gene: TRDJ1
CDR3nt: TGTGCCTGTGACACCGTGAACGGCCGGGGATCCAGATACACCGATAAACTCATCTTT
CDR3aa: CACDTVNGRGSRYTDKLIF

d_gene: TRDD3
v_gene: TRDV2
abundance: .
j_gene: TRDJ3
CDR3nt: TGTGCCTGTGACACCACTTGGGGGACCAGCTCCTGGGACACCCGACAGATGTTTTTC
CDR3aa: CACDTTWGTSSWDTRQMFF